This T cell receptor beta chain was observed in a study of blood T cell repertoires in COVID-19. The wider study: PBMCs, B-cell-depleted T cells, or T cells were the source of the cDNA or gDNA that made up the material.

Libraries were prepared by immunoSEQ multiplex PCR; TCRdb keeps only in-frame clonotypes and omits some of them. The sample lists some 170,000 clones, 65% to 85% seen once, with 6.5% to 7.5% in the top ten. V lost 7 bases, J lost 7 bases, and 8 bases stayed unmatched. Looked up from germline, CDR1 is SNHLY and CDR2 is FYNNEI. This CDR3 has 14 amino acids. Specimen: peripheral blood. This TCR was sampled from a woman aged 40 to 50 with COVID-19, enrolled during active disease. This sequence joins TRBV2 and TRBJ2-5; 11 bases fit TRBD2. The chain's CDR3 is CASKVTSGEGTQYF. In DNA, the CDR3 is TGTGCCAGCAAAGTGACTAGCGGGGAGGGGACCCAGTACTTC.